The TCR beta chain under discussion was sequenced for a study of radiation and T cells in renal cell carcinoma. Across the study: Nephrectomy followed 15 Gy stereotactic body radiation by 4 weeks.

Germline CDR1 GTSNPN, CDR2 SVGIG (reference sequence). The CDR3 runs to 10 residues. Only in-frame clones appear in the TCRdb table, and some are missing; sequencing was by immunoSEQ multiplex PCR. The profile shows about 150,000 clones, around nine tenths of them singletons. The sample's time point: baseline pretreatment blood. This sample's treatment: 15 Gy SBRT to primary tumor, nephrectomy 4 weeks later. Serial blood draws occurred at baseline and 2 and 4 weeks post-SBRT. The receptor comes from a woman between 50 and 59 years old with renal cell carcinoma. V usage is TRBV30 and J usage is TRBJ2-5, with 7 nucleotides matching TRBD2. Here the sequenced sample was blood, taken from a patient whose treatment included radiotherapy and nephrectomy. CDR3 residues: CGAGQETQYF. In DNA form, the CDR3 reads TGTGGAGCGGGGCAAGAGACCCAGTACTTC. Filled out from reference TRBV30 and TRBJ2-5, the complete variable domain reads SQTIHQWPATLVQPVGSPLSLECTVEGTSNPNLYWYRQAAGRGLQLLFYSVGIGQISSEVPQNLSASRPQDRQFILSSKKLLLSDSGFYLCGAGQETQYFGPGTRLLVL.